This record covers a single T cell receptor beta chain. Its antigen specificity is not known. One base away there is no much larger clone; base qualities are not given. Libraries were built with 5' RACE. TCRdb names NextSeq 500 as the instrument used. In the TCR library protocol, unique molecular identifiers were attached to individual cDNA molecules to correct for PCR bias and sequencing error. Both TCR alpha and beta chains were sequenced, and tight co-correlation was observed between alpha and beta sequence abundances in each sample. The authors' analysis ran thus. Decombinator V4 was used to annotate the V gene, J gene and CDR3 of the TCR sequences. TCRs were defined as expanded if a significant change between any two time points was detected under a Poisson model with p below 0.0001. TCR abundances were normalised to the total number of TCRs sequenced per sample and were expressed as counts per million. TRAV1-2 paired with TRAJ12, TRAJ20 or TRAJ33 defined MAIT TCRs, while TRAV10 paired with TRAJ18 defined iNKT TCRs. VDJdb, accessed 1 November 2021, was searched for CMV, EBV and SARS-CoV-2 annotated TCRs, with TCRs annotated for multiple antigens excluded. TCRdb reran the public reads through fastp at Q25 and MiXCR, keeping productive beta chains. Each entry is one CDR3 protein sequence, shown with its most common DNA and genes. The V and J calls, along with clone size, are taken from TCRdb and not from the paper's own processing. The sample table contains roughly 88,000 distinct CDR3 sequences; only one count was recorded for around 15% of them. 5% to 7.5% of the sample goes to the ten largest clones.

Taken from cysteine to phenylalanine, the CDR3 has 13 residues. Just CDR3 DNA is preserved here, 39 bases in frame from base 1. Looking up the germline V gene yields CDR1 MDHEN and CDR2 SYDVKM. V and J lose 6 bases and 2 bases, and a span of 8 bases separates them. These data belong to a study of early T cells in non-severe SARS-CoV-2 infection (dated by TCRdb to 2020 to 2023). For the study in its entirety: Bulk RNA from unsorted whole blood was used for TCR sequencing, so alpha and beta chains could not be paired. Study-level results and caveats: VDJdb matching was skewed toward anti-spike CD8 responses and likely underestimated virus-specific expansions, missing private and CD4 specificities.

A case-control design nested within a healthcare worker cohort in London, UK, was used, with weekly nasopharyngeal swab PCR tests and blood sampling performed. Healthcare workers were enrolled in the week of the UK lockdown, from 23 to 31 March 2020, and were followed every week for up to roughly 15 weeks. The sequenced sample consisted of whole blood. This receptor was obtained from an adult who was a healthcare worker with PCR-confirmed SARS-CoV-2 infection or an uninfected control (not recorded which). The rearranged chain carries TRBV28 and TRBJ1-5; the D gene is not confidently resolved. The CDR3 protein: CASSATGNQPQHF. The DNA sequence is TGTGCCAGCAGCGCAACGGGCAATCAGCCCCAGCATTTT.